This paragraph covers one T cell receptor beta chain sequence. No antigen is known for it. Between the trimmed V and J ends, which lost 1 base and 9 bases, there was a span of 7 bases. The CDR3 has 11 residues. Germline CDR1 reads DFQATT; CDR2 reads SNEGSKA (reference sequence). The data originate from a study of cytomegalovirus exposure and HLA in healthy donors. Findings and caveats of the study: It was reported that the classifier diagnosed cytomegalovirus status with high specificity and sensitivity in both the original and validation cohorts. Many donors carried some public TCRs, although rarity characterized most TCR sequences.

Measured with immunoSEQ multiplex PCR; TCRdb has only the in-frame clones, and not every one. The sample yields roughly 67,000 clones, 91% seen once. The gene calls are TRBV20-1 and TRBJ2-1; tentative D call: TRBD2 (6 bases). The sequencing input was PBMCs. The TCR sequence derives from a man between 18 and 35 years old in good health and CMV-seronegative. In nucleotides, the CDR3 is TGCAGTGCTAGAGGAGCGGGTGAGCAGTTCTTC. Translation gives CSARGAGEQFF.